Included here is one T cell receptor (beta chain) sequence, with context. Antigen unknown. This entry belongs to a study of shared clonotypes between healthy human individuals. Looking at the study overall: Participating donors consisted of two women and a few men aged 18 to 49. Findings and caveats of the study: The genetic and exposure-history diversity represented was limited by few donors. Among donors, sharing of clonotypes was expected to be affected by sequencing depth.

Unsorted PBMC DNA went through sequencing on ten immunoSEQ deep assay plates. The data were produced by immunoSEQ multiplex PCR, yet TCRdb's version contains in-frame clones alone and is incomplete. The sample consists of some 500,000 clones, 79% of them appearing once. Unmatched junction bases numbered 8, after V lost 5 bases and J lost 2 bases. This CDR3 contains 15 residues. The germline CDR1 and CDR2 sequences are LNHDA and SQIVND (reference sequence). This TCR was sampled from a woman aged 40 to 50 in good health. Some clones in this sample may be carry-over from other donors' samples. Sequencing input: PBMCs. The chain recombines TRBV19 with TRBJ2-7; 8 nucleotides agree with TRBD1. In DNA, the CDR3 is TGTGCCAGTAGTGGACAGGGTCCCTCGACCTACGAGCAGTACTTC. Its translation is CASSGQGPSTYEQYF.